One sample yielded the 25 T cell receptor beta chains listed below, sequenced in a study of blood T cell repertoires in COVID-19. Libraries were prepared by immunoSEQ multiplex PCR; TCRdb keeps only in-frame clonotypes and omits some of them. Of over 75,000 clones listed, approximately 79% are singletons. Sequenced sample: peripheral blood. All receptors derive from a man between 65 and 85 years old with acute or convalescent COVID-19.

The genes are TRBV3-1 (or the pseudogene TRBV3-2) and TRBJ1-2; 10 bases line up with TRBD1. Germline V lookup: CDR1 LGHDT, CDR2 YNNKEL (reference sequence). Germline trimming cut 2 bases from V and 6 bases from J; bases unmatched to any gene: 9. The CDR3 extends over 16 amino acids. For the CDR3, the DNA is TGTGCCAGCAGCCAAAAACGGGACAGGGGAAGAAATGGCTACACCTTC. It is translated as CASSQKRDRGRNGYTF.

The chain is built from TRBV5-4 and TRBJ1-3; TRBD1 matches at 10 bases. After removal of 3 bases from V and 10 bases from J, the junction contained 10 bases not matched to a gene. This CDR3 region has 15 residues. The germline gives CDR1 SGHNT, CDR2 YYREEE (reference sequence). The CDR3 sequence is CASSSGTGEKYTIYF. Written as DNA, the CDR3 is TGTGCCAGCAGCTCCGGGACAGGGGAAAAGTATACCATATATTTT.

The gene calls are TRBV15 and TRBJ2-3, with 8 bases matching TRBD2. The germline CDR1 and CDR2 sequences are LNHNV and YYDKDF (reference sequence). This CDR3 spans 13 amino acids. The V and J ends lost 3 bases and 11 bases, in that order; junction bases with no gene match: 7. Written as DNA, the CDR3 is TGTGCCACCAGCAGCCCGACTAGCGTGATGCAGTATTTT. This gives the protein CATSSPTSVMQYF. Complete variable domain (other parts from reference TRBV15 and TRBJ2-3): DAMVIQNPRYQVTQFGKPVTLSCSQTLNHNVMYWYQQKSSQAPKLLFHYYDKDFNNEADTPDNFQSRRPNTSFCFLDIRSPGLGDTAMYLCATSSPTSVMQYFGPGTRLTVL.

The V gene is TRBV5-1, the J gene TRBJ2-7, with D unresolved. The ends were cut back, 0 bases at V and 2 bases at J, with 12 bases in the middle. Per the germline V gene, CDR1 is SGHRS and CDR2 is YFSETQ. This CDR3 contains 15 residues. In DNA form, the CDR3 reads TGCGCCAGCAGCTTGGATTCCTCTACTCCCTACGAGCAGTACTTC. Protein sequence: CASSLDSSTPYEQYF.

The chain couples TRBV5-6 to TRBJ2-7; 7 bases line up with TRBD1. V lost 2 bases to trimming and J lost 5 bases; unmatched junction nucleotides: 4. The length of the CDR3 is 13 residues. CDR1 is SGHDT and CDR2 is YYEEEE in the germline V gene. This CDR3 reads CASSFTGAHEQYF. The CDR3 DNA follows: TGTGCCAGCAGCTTTACAGGGGCCCACGAGCAGTACTTC.

The chain recombines TRBV5-1 with TRBJ2-1; D possibly corresponds to TRBD1 (6 bases). CDR1 and CDR2 (germline): SGHRS, YFSETQ. V lost 0 bases and J 3 bases, leaving 10 bases between the germline ends. This CDR3 spans 15 amino acids. This CDR3 is CASSLAAGVYNEQFF. The CDR3 DNA reads TGCGCCAGCAGCTTGGCCGCAGGGGTCTACAATGAGCAGTTCTTC.

The table lists this clone with a count of one. The rearrangement joins TRBV7-7 to TRBJ2-3; the D is unclear. Germline-derived CDR1 and CDR2 are SSHAT and FNYEAQ (reference sequence). The V end lost 2 bases, the J end lost 6 bases, and 12 bases lay between the germline ends. This CDR3 has 14 residues. CDR3 in amino acids: CASSLNGHSDTQYF. Written as DNA, the CDR3 is TGTGCCAGCAGCTTAAATGGTCACAGCGATACGCAGTATTTT.

The genes are TRBV7-3 and TRBJ2-3; 8 nucleotides align to TRBD2. This CDR3 comprises 15 residues. Germline values: CDR1 SGHTA, CDR2 FQGTGA. The J segment lost 1 base and the V segment lost 3 bases, leaving 3 bases of the junction unmatched. CDR3 coding DNA: TGTGCCAGCAGCTTGCAGCGGGGGCGCACAGATACGCAGTATTTT. Translation gives CASSLQRGRTDTQYF.

The chain employs TRBV5-1 and TRBJ2-1; no reliable D call. Trimming removed 4 bases at V and 4 bases at J, with 3 bases between. CDR1 and CDR2 from the germline V gene are SGHRS and YFSETQ. This CDR3 region has 11 residues. CDR3: CASSQYNEQFF. The CDR3 coding sequence is TGCGCCAGCAGCCAGTACAATGAGCAGTTCTTC.

The V call is TRBV6-5, the J call TRBJ2-2; maybe TRBD2 (6 bases). Germline CDR1 MNHEY, CDR2 SVGAGI. Trimming took 0 bases from V and 8 from J, leaving 10 bases between them. The CDR3 runs to 14 residues. Written as DNA, the CDR3 is TGTGCCAGCAGTTACTCGATGGGGGGTGGGGAGCTGTTTTTT. It is translated as CASSYSMGGGELFF.

The genes are TRBV6-2 or TRBV6-3 and TRBJ2-1, with 7 bases fitting TRBD1. The CDR3 sequence is 12 residues long. CDR1 and CDR2 from the germline V gene are MNHEY and SVGEGT. The trim removed 6 bases at V and 10 bases at J, leaving 6 bases unmatched. This CDR3 is CASSRQGREQFF. The CDR3 nucleotides read TGTGCCAGCAGCCGACAGGGACGGGAGCAGTTCTTC.

The chain carries TRBV5-5 and TRBJ1-2; D perhaps matches TRBD1 (5 bases). Between the trimmed V and J ends, which lost 6 bases and 5 bases, there was a span of 14 bases. Looked up from germline, CDR1 is SGHKS and CDR2 is YYEKEE (reference sequence). There are 13 residues in the CDR3. CDR3 in amino acids: CASNLGADYGYTF. DNA of the CDR3: TGTGCCAGCAACCTAGGGGCAGATTATGGCTACACCTTC.

V and J are TRBV9 and TRBJ1-1; D ambiguous. Per the germline V gene, CDR1 is SGDLS and CDR2 is YYNGEE. The CDR3 is 14 residues long. Trimming cost V 0 bases and J 3 bases, with 9 bases left between them. CDR3 bases: TGTGCCAGCAGCGTAGCTTCGGGAGACACTGAAGCTTTCTTT. Translating gives CASSVASGDTEAFF. Complete variable domain (other parts from reference TRBV9 and TRBJ1-1): DSGVTQTPKHLITATGQRVTLRCSPRSGDLSVYWYQQSLDQGLQFLIQYYNGEERAKGNILERFSAQQFPDLHSELNLSSLELGDSALYFCASSVASGDTEAFFGQGTRLTVV.

CDR3 amino acids: CSVEERGGETQYF. CDR3 bases: TGCAGCGTTGAGGAGCGGGGGGGAGAGACCCAGTACTTC. The genes are TRBV29-1 and TRBJ2-5, with 10 bases identical to TRBD2. V lost 3 bases and J lost 4; bases outside the gene matches: 2. CDR1 is SQVTM and CDR2 is ANQGSEA in the germline V gene. The CDR3 totals 13 residues. Variable domain in full (rest from reference TRBV29-1 and TRBJ2-5): SAVISQKPSRDICQRGTSLTIQCQVDSQVTMMFWYRQQPGQSLTLIATANQGSEATYESGFVIDKFPISRPNLTFSTLTVSNMSPEDSSIYLCSVEERGGETQYFGPGTRLLVL.

This clone appeared a few times. This chain links TRBV5-1 with TRBJ2-3, with a weak D call TRBD1 (5 bases). In germline, CDR1 is SGHRS, CDR2 YFSETQ. Trimming stripped 4 bases from V and 2 bases from J, with 14 bases between. This CDR3 spans 15 amino acids. In nucleotides, the CDR3 is TGCGCCAGCAGCCTAAGACAGACCCTCACAGATACGCAGTATTTT. Translated, it gives CASSLRQTLTDTQYF.

The CDR3 nucleotides are TGTGCCAGCGGCCGGGACAACTACGAGCAGTACTTC. As protein: CASGRDNYEQYF. This chain joins TRBV9 and TRBJ2-7; TRBD1 might be the D (6 bases). Trimming left V 7 bases short and J 3 bases short, with 11 bases between. The CDR3 is 12 amino acids. Germline CDR1 is SGDLS and CDR2 is YYNGEE.

The gene calls are TRBV2 and TRBJ2-2; the D gene is possibly TRBD1 (6 bases). This CDR3 has 17 amino acids. Germline loops: CDR1 SNHLY, CDR2 FYNNEI. Deletions cut 7 bases from V and 1 base from J, with 19 bases between. CDR3 region: CASTISPRTVNTGELFF. The CDR3 DNA reads TGTGCCAGCACCATCTCCCCGAGGACAGTGAACACCGGGGAGCTGTTTTTT.

The chain couples TRBV3-1 (or the pseudogene TRBV3-2) to TRBJ2-5; 10 bases agree with TRBD1. The CDR3 runs 16 residues. The V segment lost 4 bases and the J segment 3 bases; nucleotides outside the gene matches: 8. Germline V lookup: CDR1 LGHDT, CDR2 YNNKEL (reference sequence). The CDR3 DNA reads as TGTGCCAGCAGCCCTTTTTGGGACAGGGGTGAAGAGACCCAGTACTTC. Translated: CASSPFWDRGEETQYF.

For the CDR3, the DNA is TGTGCCAGCAGCTCTCAGGTGGCGGGGGAGAGCACAGATACGCAGTATTTT. Amino acids: CASSSQVAGESTDTQYF. The chain joins TRBV7-9 to TRBJ2-3; 7 bases agree with TRBD2. This CDR3 region has 17 residues. J gave up 0 bases and V 4 bases, and 10 bases lay outside the gene matches. Germline CDR1 SEHNR, CDR2 FQNEAQ (reference sequence). Looking up the rest from reference TRBV7-9 and TRBJ2-3 gives the full variable domain: DTGVSQNPRHKITKRGQNVTFRCDPISEHNRLYWYRQTLGQGPEFLTYFQNEAQLEKSRLLSDRFSAERPKGSFSTLEIQRTEQGDSAMYLCASSSQVAGESTDTQYFGPGTRLTVL.

This chain joins TRBV18 and TRBJ1-1, with D possibly TRBD1 on 5 matching bases. The germline CDR1 and CDR2 sequences are KGHSH and LQKENI. The V gene lost 3 bases and the J gene lost 5 bases, with 13 bases spanning the gap. This CDR3 region has 14 residues. The chain's CDR3 is CASSPGQGWTEAFF. The CDR3 DNA is TGTGCCAGCTCACCGGGGCAGGGTTGGACTGAAGCTTTCTTT.

The chain is built from TRBV29-1 and TRBJ2-7; 9 bases fit TRBD1. V lost 3 bases to trimming and J lost 4 bases; unmatched junction nucleotides: 16. CDR3 length: 17 amino acids. Per the germline V gene, CDR1 is SQVTM and CDR2 is ANQGSEA. CDR3 region: CSVDRDRAPSGQYEQYV. Here the CDR3 DNA reads TGCAGCGTTGACCGGGACAGGGCTCCCTCTGGGCAGTACGAGCAGTACGTC.

The chain combines TRBV4-1 with TRBJ1-1, with 7 bases fitting TRBD1. The CDR3 contains 20 residues. The ends lost 0 bases at V and 2 bases at J; junction bases unmatched: 18. CDR1 and CDR2 (germline): MGHRA, YSYEKL. The CDR3 bases are TGCGCCAGCAGCCAAGAAGGGAAGGGGGCTTTCGGGAGTCCAAACACTGAAGCTTTCTTT. Translation gives CASSQEGKGAFGSPNTEAFF.

The rearrangement joins TRBV9 to TRBJ2-1, with D tentatively TRBD2 (7 bases). Trimming stripped 0 bases from V and 9 bases from J, with 22 bases between. Germline V CDR1 and CDR2: SGDLS, YYNGEE. CDR3 size: 17 residues. CDR3 residues: CASSVDRAGAVRSEQFF. CDR3 nucleotides: TGTGCCAGCAGCGTAGATCGGGCGGGGGCCGTTCGATCTGAGCAGTTCTTC.

The chain joins TRBV5-1 to TRBJ2-1; 15 positions match TRBD2. V shed 4 bases, J shed 5 bases, and the junction held 1 base outside the gene matches. Per the germline V gene, CDR1 is SGHRS and CDR2 is YFSETQ. This CDR3 comprises 15 residues. This chain's CDR3 is CASSGLAGGNNEQFF. The CDR3 DNA follows: TGCGCCAGCAGCGGACTAGCGGGGGGGAACAATGAGCAGTTCTTC.

As to this clone: The junction and the germline gene differ at one end; a read error may be behind it. The chain uses TRBV19 and TRBJ1-1, with 8 bases lining up with TRBD1. Germline-derived CDR1 and CDR2 are LNHDA and SQIVND (reference sequence). The CDR3 is 13 residues long. CDR3 coding DNA: TGTGCCAGTACTATACAGGGGGGAGCTGAAGCTTTCTTT. Translated, it gives CASTIQGGAEAFF.